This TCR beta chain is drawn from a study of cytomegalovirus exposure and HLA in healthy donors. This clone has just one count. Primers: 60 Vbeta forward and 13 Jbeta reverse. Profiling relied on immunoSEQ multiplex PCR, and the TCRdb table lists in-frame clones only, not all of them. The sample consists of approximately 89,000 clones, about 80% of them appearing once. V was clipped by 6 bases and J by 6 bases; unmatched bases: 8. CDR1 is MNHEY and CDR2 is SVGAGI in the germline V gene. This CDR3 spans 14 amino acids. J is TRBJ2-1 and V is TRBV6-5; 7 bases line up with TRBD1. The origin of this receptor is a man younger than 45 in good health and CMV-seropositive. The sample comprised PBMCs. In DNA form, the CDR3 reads TGTGCCAGCAGAACTCCGGGACAGATCAATGAGCAGTTCTTC. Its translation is CASRTPGQINEQFF.